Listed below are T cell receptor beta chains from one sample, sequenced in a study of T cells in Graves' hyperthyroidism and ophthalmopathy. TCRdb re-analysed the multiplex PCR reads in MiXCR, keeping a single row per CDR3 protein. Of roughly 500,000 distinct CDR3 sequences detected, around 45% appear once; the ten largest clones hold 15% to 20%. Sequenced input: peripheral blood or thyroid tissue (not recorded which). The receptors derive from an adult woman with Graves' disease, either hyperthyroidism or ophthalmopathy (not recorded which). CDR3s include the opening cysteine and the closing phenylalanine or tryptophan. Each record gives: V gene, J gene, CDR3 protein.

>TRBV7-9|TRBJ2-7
CASSQHETSYEQYF
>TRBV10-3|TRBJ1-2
CAISGHRSYGYTF
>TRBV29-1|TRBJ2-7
CSVVAYEQYF
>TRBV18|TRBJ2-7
CASFAGRGQGYF
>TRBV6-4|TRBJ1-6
CASLRGNSPLHF
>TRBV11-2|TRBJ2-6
CASSDSDRKYSGANVLTF
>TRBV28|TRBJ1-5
CAVLGGNQPQHF
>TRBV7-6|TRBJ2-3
CASSLTDSDTQYF
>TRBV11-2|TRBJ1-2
CASSLHRDRGHGYTF
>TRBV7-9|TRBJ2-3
CASSLVAKTDTQYF
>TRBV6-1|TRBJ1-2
CASSDSDRGVRYGYTF
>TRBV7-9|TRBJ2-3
CASRGEDTQYF
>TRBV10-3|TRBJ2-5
CAISGDRARETQYF
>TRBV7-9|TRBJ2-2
CASSPFNEGGFGELSF
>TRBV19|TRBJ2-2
CASTSLRRFANTGELFF
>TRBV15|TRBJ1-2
CATSRVRHPPYGYTF
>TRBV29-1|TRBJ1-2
CSVERGMRGYTF
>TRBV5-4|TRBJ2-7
CASTISGGPYEQYF
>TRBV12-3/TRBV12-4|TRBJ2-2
CASRREGGGELFF
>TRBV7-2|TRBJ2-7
CASSHSGTSYEQYF
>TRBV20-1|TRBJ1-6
CSASEGFMQLNSPLHF
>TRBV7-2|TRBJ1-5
CASRQWTTSAGQEPQHF
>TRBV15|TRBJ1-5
CATSSRDTGQPQHF
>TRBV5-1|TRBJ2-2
CASSYGQGDTGELFF
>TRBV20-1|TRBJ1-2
CSTPGGTALGYTF
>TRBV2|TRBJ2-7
CASSPGTGNEQYF
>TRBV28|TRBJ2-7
CASNLGQYEQYF
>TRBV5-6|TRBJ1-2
CASSKPGQGAGGYTF